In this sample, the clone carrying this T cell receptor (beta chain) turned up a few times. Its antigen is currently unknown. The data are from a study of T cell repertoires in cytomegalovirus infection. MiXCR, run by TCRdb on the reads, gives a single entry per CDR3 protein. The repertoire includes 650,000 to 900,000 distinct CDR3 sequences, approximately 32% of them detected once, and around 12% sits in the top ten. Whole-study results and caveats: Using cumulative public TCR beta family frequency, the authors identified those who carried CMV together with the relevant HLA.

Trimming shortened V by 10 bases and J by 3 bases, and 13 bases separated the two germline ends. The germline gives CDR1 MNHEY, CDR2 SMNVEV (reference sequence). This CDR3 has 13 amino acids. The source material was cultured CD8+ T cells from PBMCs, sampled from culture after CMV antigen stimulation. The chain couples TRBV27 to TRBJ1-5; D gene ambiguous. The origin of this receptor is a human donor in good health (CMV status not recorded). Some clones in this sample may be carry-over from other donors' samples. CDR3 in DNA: TGTGCCAACCTTGGACTGGTCAATCAGCCCCAGCATTTT. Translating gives CANLGLVNQPQHF.